This T cell receptor beta chain comes out of a study of shared clonotypes between healthy human individuals. Study-level information: Donor composition was a couple of women and three men, aged 18 to 49. General observations from the study: Of the naive CD4 clonotypes, roughly 5.5% were shared across a handful of donors.

Sequencing was performed with immunoSEQ multiplex PCR; in TCRdb, only in-frame clones are kept and a portion is missing. The table includes about 1.1 million clones, around 82% detected once. Germline V gene lookup returns CDR1 SGHTA and CDR2 FQGTGA. This CDR3 contains 16 residues. Trimming took 4 bases from V and 2 from J, leaving 12 bases between them. A word on this clone: Its antigen is unidentified.

The chain couples TRBV7-3 to TRBJ2-6; maybe TRBD1 (6 bases). The sample consisted of memory CD4+ T cells from PBMCs. Subset described: CD45RA-negative fraction. This TCR derives from a man between 18 and 35 years old in good health. Some clones in this sample may be carry-over from other donors' samples. The CDR3 spells CASSSHRVPGANVLTF. The CDR3 DNA follows: TGTGCCAGCAGCTCACACAGGGTTCCTGGGGCCAACGTCCTGACTTTC.